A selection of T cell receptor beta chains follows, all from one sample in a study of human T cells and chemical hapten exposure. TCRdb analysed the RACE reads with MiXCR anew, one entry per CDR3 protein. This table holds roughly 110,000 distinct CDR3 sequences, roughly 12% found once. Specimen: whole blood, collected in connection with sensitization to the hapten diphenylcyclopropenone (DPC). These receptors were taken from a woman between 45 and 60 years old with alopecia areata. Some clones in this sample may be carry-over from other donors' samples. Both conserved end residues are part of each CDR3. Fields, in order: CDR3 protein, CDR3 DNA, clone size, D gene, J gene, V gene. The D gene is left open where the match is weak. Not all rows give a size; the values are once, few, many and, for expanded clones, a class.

CDR3 protein: CASTKNPGGQETQYF; CDR3 DNA: TGTGCCAGCACCAAGAACCCCGGAGGGCAAGAGACCCAGTACTTC; clone size: few; D gene: NA; J gene: TRBJ2-5; V gene: TRBV7-2
CDR3 protein: CASGTEATNEKLFF; CDR3 DNA: TGTGCCAGCGGCACAGAAGCAACTAATGAAAAACTGTTTTTT; clone size: few; D gene: NA; J gene: TRBJ1-4; V gene: TRBV5-5
CDR3 protein: CASTPRQAQPQHF; CDR3 DNA: TGTGCCAGCACACCACGACAGGCTCAGCCCCAGCATTTT; clone size: few; D gene: NA; J gene: TRBJ1-5; V gene: TRBV12-3/TRBV12-4
CDR3 protein: CSAVDGYSNQPQHF; CDR3 DNA: TGCAGTGCTGTGGACGGCTATAGCAATCAGCCCCAGCATTTT; clone size: NA; D gene: NA; J gene: TRBJ1-5; V gene: TRBV20-1
CDR3 protein: CASTLGLAGSNEQFF; CDR3 DNA: TGTGCCAGCACCCTCGGATTAGCGGGAAGCAATGAGCAGTTCTTC; clone size: NA; D gene: TRBD2; J gene: TRBJ2-1; V gene: TRBV7-6
CDR3 protein: CASSLRGDGNTGELFF; CDR3 DNA: TGTGCCAGCAGCTTACGAGGGGACGGGAACACCGGGGAGCTGTTTTTT; clone size: many; D gene: NA; J gene: TRBJ2-2; V gene: TRBV11-2
CDR3 protein: CSVVGPVEGEKLFF; CDR3 DNA: TGCAGCGTTGTCGGGCCCGTAGAGGGTGAAAAACTGTTTTTT; clone size: few; D gene: NA; J gene: TRBJ1-4; V gene: TRBV29-1
CDR3 protein: CASSYSNGGRAEKLFF; CDR3 DNA: TGTGCCAGCAGTTACTCGAATGGAGGGAGGGCCGAAAAACTGTTTTTT; clone size: NA; D gene: NA; J gene: TRBJ1-4; V gene: TRBV6-5
CDR3 protein: CASTEGGEQYF; CDR3 DNA: TGTGCCAGCACCGAGGGAGGCGAGCAGTACTTC; clone size: NA; D gene: NA; J gene: TRBJ2-7; V gene: TRBV7-9
CDR3 protein: CASSLGGRANVLTF; CDR3 DNA: TGTGCCAGCAGCTTAGGCGGTAGGGCCAACGTCCTGACTTTC; clone size: many; D gene: NA; J gene: TRBJ2-6; V gene: TRBV11-2
CDR3 protein: CASSLYGQGRMDTEAFF; CDR3 DNA: TGTGCCAGCAGCTTATACGGACAAGGAAGGATGGACACTGAAGCTTTCTTT; clone size: NA; D gene: NA; J gene: TRBJ1-1; V gene: TRBV5-4
CDR3 protein: CASSSNLSNQPQHF; CDR3 DNA: TGTGCCAGCAGTTCAAATCTTAGCAATCAGCCCCAGCATTTT; clone size: many; D gene: NA; J gene: TRBJ1-5; V gene: TRBV28
CDR3 protein: CASSFGYLSSYNEQFF; CDR3 DNA: TGTGCCAGCAGCTTCGGATACTTAAGCTCCTACAATGAGCAGTTCTTC; clone size: many; D gene: NA; J gene: TRBJ2-1; V gene: TRBV7-8
CDR3 protein: CASSQLGGNTEAFF; CDR3 DNA: TGTGCCAGCAGCCAATTAGGGGGTAACACTGAAGCTTTCTTT; clone size: NA; D gene: NA; J gene: TRBJ1-1; V gene: TRBV14
CDR3 protein: CASSFRWREKLFF; CDR3 DNA: TGTGCCAGCAGCTTTAGGTGGAGAGAAAAACTGTTTTTT; clone size: NA; D gene: NA; J gene: TRBJ1-4; V gene: TRBV12-1
CDR3 protein: CASSPWEGTDGYTF; CDR3 DNA: TGTGCCAGCAGCCCCTGGGAGGGGACAGATGGCTACACCTTC; clone size: NA; D gene: TRBD1; J gene: TRBJ1-2; V gene: TRBV5-5
CDR3 protein: CASRSRDIYNQPQHF; CDR3 DNA: TGTGCCAGCAGAAGCCGGGACATATACAATCAGCCCCAGCATTTT; clone size: NA; D gene: NA; J gene: TRBJ1-5; V gene: TRBV6-2/TRBV6-3
CDR3 protein: CASSVERGTDTQYF; CDR3 DNA: TGTGCCAGCAGCGTAGAAAGGGGTACAGATACGCAGTATTTT; clone size: NA; D gene: NA; J gene: TRBJ2-3; V gene: TRBV9
CDR3 protein: CASSLLLQGASNTGELFF; CDR3 DNA: TGTGCCAGCAGCCTTCTTCTTCAGGGGGCGTCGAACACCGGGGAGCTGTTTTTT; clone size: few; D gene: TRBD1; J gene: TRBJ2-2; V gene: TRBV2
CDR3 protein: CASSLWGRYNSPLHF; CDR3 DNA: TGTGCCAGCAGTTTGTGGGGACGGTATAATTCACCCCTCCACTTT; clone size: NA; D gene: NA; J gene: TRBJ1-6; V gene: TRBV28
CDR3 protein: CASSFSRAASYEQYF; CDR3 DNA: TGTGCCAGCAGTTTCTCCAGGGCCGCCTCCTACGAGCAGTACTTC; clone size: few; D gene: NA; J gene: TRBJ2-7; V gene: TRBV28
CDR3 protein: CASSYRPGRNEKLFF; CDR3 DNA: TGTGCCAGCAGTTACCGCCCGGGACGGAATGAAAAACTGTTTTTT; clone size: NA; D gene: NA; J gene: TRBJ1-4; V gene: TRBV6-5
CDR3 protein: CASRFGRGNSPLHF; CDR3 DNA: TGTGCCAGCCGATTCGGGAGGGGAAATTCACCCCTCCACTTT; clone size: few; D gene: NA; J gene: TRBJ1-6; V gene: TRBV12-3/TRBV12-4
CDR3 protein: CASSGGATNRSEQYF; CDR3 DNA: TGCGCCAGCAGTGGAGGGGCAACCAACCGCTCCGAGCAGTACTTC; clone size: few; D gene: NA; J gene: TRBJ2-7; V gene: TRBV4-1
CDR3 protein: CASSIRDWLRETQYF; CDR3 DNA: TGTGCCAGCAGTATCCGGGACTGGTTAAGAGAGACCCAGTACTTC; clone size: many; D gene: NA; J gene: TRBJ2-5; V gene: TRBV28
CDR3 protein: CASSFWAGQKLFF; CDR3 DNA: TGTGCCAGCAGTTTCTGGGCGGGGCAAAAACTGTTTTTT; clone size: many; D gene: NA; J gene: TRBJ1-4; V gene: TRBV28
CDR3 protein: CASSQSRRAGTIYEQYF; CDR3 DNA: TGCGCCAGCAGTCAATCGAGAAGGGCAGGAACAATCTACGAGCAGTACTTC; clone size: many; D gene: NA; J gene: TRBJ2-7; V gene: TRBV23-1
CDR3 protein: CASSPVGTGGNEQFF; CDR3 DNA: TGTGCCAGCAGCCCCGTGGGGACAGGCGGAAATGAGCAGTTCTTC; clone size: many; D gene: TRBD1; J gene: TRBJ2-1; V gene: TRBV7-9
CDR3 protein: CASSPPGQGNTEAFF; CDR3 DNA: TGTGCCAGCAGCCCTCCGGGACAGGGGAACACTGAAGCTTTCTTT; clone size: many; D gene: TRBD1; J gene: TRBJ1-1; V gene: TRBV7-9
CDR3 protein: CAISDLTGSTDTQYF; CDR3 DNA: TGTGCCATCAGTGACCTGACAGGGTCAACAGATACGCAGTATTTT; clone size: many; D gene: TRBD1; J gene: TRBJ2-3; V gene: TRBV10-3
CDR3 protein: CASSLEQETNTEAFF; CDR3 DNA: TGTGCCAGCAGCTTAGAGCAGGAGACGAACACTGAAGCTTTCTTT; clone size: few; D gene: NA; J gene: TRBJ1-1; V gene: TRBV7-9
CDR3 protein: CASSRGTTQLFF; CDR3 DNA: TGTGCCAGCAGCAGAGGGACAACTCAACTGTTTTTT; clone size: NA; D gene: NA; J gene: TRBJ1-4; V gene: TRBV7-9
CDR3 protein: CSVADIYEQYF; CDR3 DNA: TGCAGCGTCGCGGACATCTACGAGCAGTACTTC; clone size: few; D gene: NA; J gene: TRBJ2-7; V gene: TRBV29-1
CDR3 protein: CASSRVVAGGTEAFF; CDR3 DNA: TGTGCCAGCAGCCGTGTGGTAGCAGGGGGCACTGAAGCTTTCTTT; clone size: many; D gene: TRBD1; J gene: TRBJ1-1; V gene: TRBV7-2
CDR3 protein: CASSPFGTGEAFF; CDR3 DNA: TGTGCCAGCAGCCCGTTCGGAACAGGTGAAGCTTTCTTT; clone size: many; D gene: NA; J gene: TRBJ1-1; V gene: TRBV7-2
CDR3 protein: CASSPPTGAGNTIYF; CDR3 DNA: TGTGCCAGCAGTCCCCCCACTGGGGCTGGAAACACCATATATTTT; clone size: few; D gene: NA; J gene: TRBJ1-3; V gene: TRBV7-9
CDR3 protein: CASSFRMGDQPQHF; CDR3 DNA: TGTGCCAGCAGTTTCCGCATGGGAGATCAGCCCCAGCATTTT; clone size: few; D gene: NA; J gene: TRBJ1-5; V gene: TRBV28
CDR3 protein: CASNPGTSGSYEQYF; CDR3 DNA: TGTGCCAGCAATCCGGGGACTAGCGGTTCCTACGAGCAGTACTTC; clone size: NA; D gene: TRBD2; J gene: TRBJ2-7; V gene: TRBV28
CDR3 protein: CAVRTVNYGYTF; CDR3 DNA: TGTGCCGTCCGGACAGTAAACTATGGCTACACCTTC; clone size: NA; D gene: NA; J gene: TRBJ1-2; V gene: TRBV27
CDR3 protein: CASSLAMDTQYF; CDR3 DNA: TGTGCCAGCAGCTTAGCTATGGATACGCAGTATTTT; clone size: NA; D gene: NA; J gene: TRBJ2-3; V gene: TRBV7-9
CDR3 protein: CSADSGPIVF; CDR3 DNA: TGCAGTGCTGATAGCGGGCCAATCGTTTTC; clone size: NA; D gene: TRBD2; J gene: TRBJ2-1; V gene: TRBV20-1
CDR3 protein: CASSATGKDGYTF; CDR3 DNA: TGTGCCAGCAGCGCGACAGGGAAGGATGGCTACACCTTC; clone size: few; D gene: TRBD1; J gene: TRBJ1-2; V gene: TRBV9
CDR3 protein: CASNSAPLAGPGGGRETQYF; CDR3 DNA: TGTGCCAGCAACTCGGCGCCTCTAGCGGGGCCAGGTGGTGGACGAGAGACCCAGTACTTC; clone size: many; D gene: TRBD2; J gene: TRBJ2-5; V gene: TRBV5-5
CDR3 protein: CASSPSGSFTDTQYF; CDR3 DNA: TGTGCCAGCAGCCCGAGCGGGAGCTTCACAGATACGCAGTATTTT; clone size: few; D gene: TRBD2; J gene: TRBJ2-3; V gene: TRBV7-9